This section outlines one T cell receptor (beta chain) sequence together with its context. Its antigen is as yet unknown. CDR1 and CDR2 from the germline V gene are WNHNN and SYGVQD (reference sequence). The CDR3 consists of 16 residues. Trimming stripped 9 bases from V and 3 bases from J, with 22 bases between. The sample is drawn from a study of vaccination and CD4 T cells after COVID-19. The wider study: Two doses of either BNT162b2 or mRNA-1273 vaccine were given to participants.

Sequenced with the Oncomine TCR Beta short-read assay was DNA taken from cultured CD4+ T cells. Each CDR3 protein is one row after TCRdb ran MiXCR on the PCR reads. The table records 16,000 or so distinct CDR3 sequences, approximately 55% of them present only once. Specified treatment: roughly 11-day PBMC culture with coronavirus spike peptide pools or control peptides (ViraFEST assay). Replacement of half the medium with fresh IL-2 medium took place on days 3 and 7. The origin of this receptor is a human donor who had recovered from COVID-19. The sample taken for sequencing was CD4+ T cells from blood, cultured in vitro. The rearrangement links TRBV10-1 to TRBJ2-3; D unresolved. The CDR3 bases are TGCGCCAGTCTAACCGACTCCCCAAAAATGACAGATACGCAGTATTTT. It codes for CASLTDSPKMTDTQYF.